The 9 T cell receptor beta chains presented below share a single source sample, sequenced in a study of neurological immune-mediated disorders. TCRdb re-called the 5' RACE reads with MiXCR, one entry per CDR3 protein. This sample has 33,000 or so distinct CDR3 sequences, with almost 7.5% found just once. Sequencing was done on a sample of PBMCs. These receptors were taken from a woman between 35 and 50 years old in good health.

This clonotype has a count of ten or more. V and J are TRBV15 and TRBJ1-4; no reliable D call. CDR3 length: 11 residues. The germline V gene has CDR1 LNHNV and CDR2 YYDKDF (reference sequence). Trimming removed 3 bases from V and 6 bases from J, with 2 bases in between. CDR3 residues: CATSSHEKLFF. As DNA, the CDR3 is TGTGCCACCAGCAGTCATGAAAAACTGTTTTTT.

This clonotype was counted at least ten times. This sequence joins TRBV28 and TRBJ1-1, with TRBD1 identical over 7 bases. Germline-derived CDR1 and CDR2 are MDHEN and SYDVKM. Trimming cost V 7 bases and J 1 base; bases outside gene matches: 6. The CDR3 runs to 14 residues. CDR3 region: CASIGGDRNTEAFF. The CDR3 DNA sequence: TGTGCCAGCATCGGGGGGGACAGGAACACTGAAGCTTTCTTT.

This clonotype has a count of ten or more. The V call is TRBV9, the J call TRBJ1-2, with D perhaps matching TRBD1 (5 bases). Trimming pared 4 bases from V and 4 bases from J, leaving 14 bases between. Germline V lookup: CDR1 SGDLS, CDR2 YYNGEE. This CDR3 comprises 14 residues. CDR3: CASSPGTGPYGYTF. CDR3 DNA: TGTGCCAGCAGCCCTGGGACGGGCCCCTATGGCTACACCTTC.

This clonotype came up many times. V gene TRBV6-1 combines with J gene TRBJ2-5, with D perhaps assigned TRBD1 or TRBD2 (5 bases each). Germline CDR1 MNHNS, CDR2 SASEGT. The V end lost 3 bases, the J end lost 5 bases, and 13 bases lay between the germline ends. The CDR3 contains 14 residues. The CDR3 sequence is CASSEGREMETQYF. CDR3 sequence (DNA): TGTGCCAGCAGTGAGGGCAGGGAGATGGAGACCCAGTACTTC.

This clonotype appeared many times. The chain uses TRBV18 and TRBJ1-4; no clear D. CDR3 length: 13 amino acids. The germline V gene encodes CDR1 KGHSH and CDR2 LQKENI. V lost 2 bases and J 8 bases, leaving 9 bases between the germline ends. The CDR3 region is CASSPGDNEKLFF. CDR3 bases: TGTGCCAGCTCACCAGGGGATAACGAAAAACTGTTTTTT. The variable domain in full, completed from reference TRBV18 and TRBJ1-4, reads NAGVMQNPRHLVRRRGQEARLRCSPMKGHSHVYWYRQLPEEGLKFMVYLQKENIIDESGMPKERFSAEFPKEGPSILRIQQVVRGDSAAYFCASSPGDNEKLFFGSGTQLSVL.

This clonotype was recorded at least ten times. This chain connects TRBV27 to TRBJ1-2; a weak D match, TRBD1 (6 bases). The CDR3 has 13 residues. Germline V gives CDR1 MNHEY, CDR2 SMNVEV (reference sequence). With 7 bases removed from V and 4 bases from J, the gap between germline ends came to 13 bases. In DNA form, the CDR3 reads TGTGCCAGCAAACTGACAGGACGCTATGGCTACACCTTC. Protein: CASKLTGRYGYTF.

This clonotype was recorded at least ten times. V and J are TRBV20-1 and TRBJ2-1; D not certain. The CDR3 extends over 15 amino acids. CDR1 and CDR2 (germline): DFQATT, SNEGSKA (reference sequence). V lost 0 bases, J lost 2 bases, and 11 bases lay in between. CDR3 amino acids: CSARDAARTYNEQFF. The DNA of the CDR3 is TGCAGTGCTAGAGATGCGGCGAGGACCTACAATGAGCAGTTCTTC.

This clonotype has just a few counts. It may be a read error: a sequence one base away is much more abundant. The chain couples TRBV7-9 to TRBJ2-3, with 7 bases lining up with TRBD1. The V gene's germline CDR1 is SEHNR and CDR2 FQNEAQ (reference sequence). This CDR3 contains 13 residues. Unmatched junction bases numbered 1, after V lost 0 bases and J lost 7 bases. The CDR3 DNA reads TGTGCCAGCAGCTTAGCACAGGGGCATACGCAGTATTTT. It encodes CASSLAQGHTQYF.

This clonotype appeared many times. V gene TRBV20-1 combines with J gene TRBJ2-3; TRBD2 might be the D (6 bases). The CDR3 consists of 15 residues. The V end was cut by 5 bases, the J end by 0 bases, with 15 bases between. CDR1 and CDR2 from the germline V gene are DFQATT and SNEGSKA (reference sequence). CDR3 DNA sequence: TGCAGTGCTGAGGGGCGGAGGGGAAGCACAGATACGCAGTATTTT. Translation: CSAEGRRGSTDTQYF.